This TCR beta chain was captured by sequencing in a study of OX40 agonist ivuxolimab in advanced cancers. Study results and caveats: Among the lowest peripheral clonal expansion occurred in 0.1-3.0 mg/kg partial responders.

Comment on this clone: Its target is unknown.

Data came from immunoSEQ multiplex PCR; TCRdb stores just in-frame clones and leaves some out. The sample has tens of thousands of clones, 80% to 90% seen once. CDR1 and CDR2 from the germline V gene are SGDLS and YYNGEE. With 2 bases removed from V and 6 bases from J, the gap between germline ends came to 12 bases. This CDR3 comprises 14 residues. The TCR originated in an adult with an advanced solid tumor such as melanoma, head and neck, liver or kidney cancer. The J gene is TRBJ2-4, the V gene TRBV9, with D perhaps TRBD1 (5 bases). Specimen: CD4+ or CD8+ T cells sorted from blood, collected in a trial of the OX40 agonist ivuxolimab. Here the CDR3 reads CASSVDSFGNIQYF. The CDR3 nucleotides are TGTGCCAGCAGCGTCGACAGCTTCGGAAACATTCAGTACTTC.